The clone carrying this T cell receptor beta chain was observed many times. Its antigen remains unknown. Ophthalmopathy cases met thresholds of Clinical Activity Score at least 3, NOSPECS grade at least 4 and duration under 3 months. The PBMCs had their origin in 10 ml of fresh peripheral blood. The ends lost 4 bases at V and 6 bases at J; junction bases unmatched: 14. The CDR3 has 16 amino acids. Germline V CDR1 and CDR2: SGHAT, FQDESV (reference sequence). This specimen comes from a study of T cells in Graves' hyperthyroidism and ophthalmopathy. On the study more broadly: Peripheral blood was obtained at initial diagnosis, preceding any treatment. Overall study findings and caveats: Blood also held most thyroid clonotypes expanded beyond 0.001.

Amplification targeted TCR beta CDR3 regions from RNA transcripts. First-round RT-PCR of the TCR CDR3 relied on the HTBI primer set. TCRdb ran MiXCR on the multiplex PCR reads and lists one entry per CDR3 protein. Of hundreds of thousands of distinct CDR3 sequences in the sample, roughly 14% were seen once. The source is a woman aged 40-49 years with Graves' ophthalmopathy. The sequencing input was blood. The rearrangement joins TRBV11-1 to TRBJ1-2; TRBD1 matches 7 bases. The CDR3 is CASSSSDRNRGDGYTF. CDR3 nucleotide sequence: TGTGCCAGCAGCTCCTCCGACCGGAACAGGGGCGATGGCTACACCTTC.